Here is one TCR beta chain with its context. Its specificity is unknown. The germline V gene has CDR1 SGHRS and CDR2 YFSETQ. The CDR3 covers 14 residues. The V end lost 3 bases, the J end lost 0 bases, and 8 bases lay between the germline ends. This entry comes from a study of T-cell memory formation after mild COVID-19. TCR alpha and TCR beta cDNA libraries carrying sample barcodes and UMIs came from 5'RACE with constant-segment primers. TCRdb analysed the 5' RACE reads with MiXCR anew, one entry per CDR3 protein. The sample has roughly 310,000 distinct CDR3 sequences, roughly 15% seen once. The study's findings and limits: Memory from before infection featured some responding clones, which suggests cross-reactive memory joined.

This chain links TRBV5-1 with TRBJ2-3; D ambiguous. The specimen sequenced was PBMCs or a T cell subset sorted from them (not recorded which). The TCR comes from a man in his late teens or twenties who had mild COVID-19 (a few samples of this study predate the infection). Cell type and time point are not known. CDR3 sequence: CASSSGSSTDTQYF. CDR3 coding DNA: TGCGCCAGCAGCTCCGGCAGCAGCACAGATACGCAGTATTTT.